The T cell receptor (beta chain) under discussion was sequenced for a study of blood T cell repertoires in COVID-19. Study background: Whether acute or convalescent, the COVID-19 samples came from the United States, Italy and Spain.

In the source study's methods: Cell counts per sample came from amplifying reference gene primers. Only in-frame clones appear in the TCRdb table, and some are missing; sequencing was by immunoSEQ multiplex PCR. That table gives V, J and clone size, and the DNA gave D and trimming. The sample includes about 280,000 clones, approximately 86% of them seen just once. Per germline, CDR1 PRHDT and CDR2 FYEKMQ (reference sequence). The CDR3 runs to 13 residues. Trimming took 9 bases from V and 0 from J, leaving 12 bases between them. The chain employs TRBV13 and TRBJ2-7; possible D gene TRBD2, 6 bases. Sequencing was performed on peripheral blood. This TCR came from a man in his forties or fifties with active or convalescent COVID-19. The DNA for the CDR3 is TGTGCCAGTAAAGTCGGGAGCTCCTACGAGCAGTACTTC. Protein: CASKVGSSYEQYF.